Following are 10 T cell receptor beta chains from one sample sequenced in a study of T cell changes during pregnancy in multiple sclerosis. Clones were read by immunoSEQ multiplex PCR, and TCRdb kept only the in-frame ones, dropping some. The table lists about 100,000 clones, 85% to 95% of them singletons. The material was peripheral blood, obtained in the second trimester of pregnancy. The receptors come from a female donor with multiple sclerosis, enrolled in a pregnancy study.

The V call is TRBV7-8, the J call TRBJ2-3; 7 bases fit TRBD2. Per germline, CDR1 SGHVS and CDR2 FQNEAQ. With 4 bases clipped from V and 4 bases from J, the junction kept 2 bases outside the gene matches. The CDR3 consists of 13 residues. The CDR3 here is CASSYAGADTQYF. CDR3 nucleotides: TGTGCCAGCAGCTACGCGGGAGCAGATACGCAGTATTTT.

This chain uses TRBV2 with TRBJ1-2; 7 nucleotides line up with TRBD1. V shed 6 bases, J shed 6 bases, and the junction held 10 bases outside the gene matches. The CDR3 runs 14 residues. Per germline, CDR1 SNHLY and CDR2 FYNNEI. Here the CDR3 DNA reads TGTGCCAGCAGGGCCGACAGGGTAGGAGATGGCTACACCTTC. This sequence encodes CASRADRVGDGYTF.

This sequence joins TRBV7-2 and TRBJ1-4, with D unclear. The CDR3 loop spans 15 amino acids. The germline V gene encodes CDR1 SGHTA and CDR2 FQGNSA. The V end was cut by 5 bases, the J end by 0 bases, with 10 bases between. CDR3 nucleotides: TGTGCCAGCAGCAGTAAGAGAGCAACTAATGAAAAACTGTTTTTT. Its protein product is CASSSKRATNEKLFF.

V usage is TRBV7-3 and J usage is TRBJ2-3, with D maybe TRBD2 (5 bases). The CDR3 is made up of 15 amino acids. The germline V and J ends were trimmed by 5 bases and 5 bases, with 17 bases remaining between them. Per germline, CDR1 SGHTA and CDR2 FQGTGA. The CDR3 region is CASSVRGSGEDTQYF. CDR3 nucleotides: TGTGCCAGCAGCGTCCGGGGAAGTGGGGAAGATACGCAGTATTTT.

The V gene is TRBV2, the J gene TRBJ1-2, with a possible D match to TRBD1 (6 bases). Per the germline V gene, CDR1 is SNHLY and CDR2 is FYNNEI. V was cut by 3 bases and J by 7 bases, with 12 bases left in between. The CDR3 consists of 13 residues. CDR3 DNA: TGTGCCAGCAGTGATTGGGGGCGAGGTGGCTACACCTTC. This translates into CASSDWGRGGYTF.

The genes are TRBV19 and TRBJ2-3; 13 bases map to TRBD2. J lost 8 bases, V lost 6 bases, and 8 bases had no gene match. The CDR3 runs to 15 residues. CDR1 is LNHDA, CDR2 SQIVND, per germline (reference sequence). CDR3 residues: CASSPGLAGFGTQYF. CDR3 coding DNA: TGTGCCAGTAGCCCGGGACTAGCGGGATTCGGTACGCAGTATTTT.

The chain combines TRBV6-1 with TRBJ2-7; 12 bases fit TRBD2. This CDR3 is built from 14 residues. V lost 4 bases to trimming and J lost 6 bases; unmatched junction nucleotides: 4. Per the germline V gene, CDR1 is MNHNS and CDR2 is SASEGT. The CDR3 here is CASSAVTSGSEQYF. CDR3 DNA: TGTGCCAGCAGTGCAGTGACTAGCGGGAGCGAGCAGTACTTC.

This chain links TRBV15 with TRBJ2-1; 8 bases map to TRBD2. This CDR3 has 17 residues. V was clipped by 0 bases and J by 4 bases; unmatched bases: 8. Germline CDR1 is LNHNV and CDR2 is YYDKDF (reference sequence). CDR3 in amino acids: CATSRDGGLAGYNEQFF. The CDR3 DNA reads TGTGCCACCAGCAGAGATGGGGGGCTAGCGGGTTACAATGAGCAGTTCTTC.

The chain uses TRBV2 and TRBJ2-2, with TRBD1 matching 8 bases. Germline values: CDR1 SNHLY, CDR2 FYNNEI. The CDR3 extends over 13 amino acids. V was clipped by 9 bases and J by 7 bases; unmatched bases: 7. The CDR3 DNA follows: TGTGCCAGGCGGACAGGGTCAATCGGGGAGCTGTTTTTT. Protein product: CARRTGSIGELFF. The full variable domain, in which reference TRBV2 and TRBJ2-2 provide the parts outside the CDR3, is EPEVTQTPSHQVTQMGQEVILRCVPISNHLYFYWYRQILGQKVEFLVSFYNNEISEKSEIFDDQFSVERPDGSNFTLKIRSTKLEDSAMYFCARRTGSIGELFFGEGSRLTVL.

The chain is built from TRBV9 and TRBJ1-1, with a possible D match to TRBD1 (5 bases). V was trimmed by 3 bases and J by 3 bases, leaving 12 bases between them. Germline values: CDR1 SGDLS, CDR2 YYNGEE. CDR3 length equals 14 residues. The CDR3, as DNA: TGTGCCAGCAGCGGGGGGGGATGGGACACTGAAGCTTTCTTT. Amino acid sequence: CASSGGGWDTEAFF.